Below, 17 T cell receptor beta chains from the same sample are listed, as sequenced in a study of blood T cell repertoires in COVID-19. Generated by immunoSEQ multiplex PCR, the TCRdb table keeps only in-frame clones and is missing some. The sample records roughly 250,000 clones, 81% being singletons. Sequencing used peripheral blood. The origin of the receptors is a woman aged 55-69 years with active or convalescent COVID-19.

The rearrangement uses TRBV27 and TRBJ1-6, with D tentatively TRBD1 (5 bases). Germline lookup yields CDR1 MNHEY and CDR2 SMNVEV (reference sequence). Trimming removed 3 bases from V and 10 bases from J, with 13 bases in between. CDR3 size: 14 residues. CDR3 in amino acids: CASSLSREGSPLHF. The CDR3 coding sequence is TGTGCCAGCAGTTTGTCCAGGGAAGGCTCACCCCTCCACTTT.

The V call is TRBV12-3 or TRBV12-4, the J call TRBJ1-2; D is undetermined. Trimming pared 3 bases from V and 1 base from J, leaving 6 bases between. The CDR3 is 13 residues long. CDR3: CASSLYNNYGYTF. The DNA for the CDR3 is TGTGCCAGCAGTTTGTATAATAACTATGGCTACACCTTC.

The J gene is TRBJ2-1, the V gene TRBV7-2; 13 nucleotides agree with TRBD2. The junction had 2 bases not matched to a gene; V was cut back by 1 base and J by 5 bases. Germline V gene lookup returns CDR1 SGHTA and CDR2 FQGNSA. CDR3 length: 16 residues. The CDR3 spells CASSLELAGGNNEQFF. CDR3 DNA: TGTGCCAGCAGCTTAGAACTAGCGGGGGGGAACAATGAGCAGTTCTTC.

This chain joins TRBV11-2 and TRBJ2-2; 7 bases line up with TRBD1. V trimming: 7 bases; J trimming: 3 bases; junction bases outside the gene matches: 8. The CDR3 extends over 15 amino acids. Per the germline V gene, CDR1 is SGHAT and CDR2 is FQNNGV. The CDR3 DNA reads TGTGCCAGCAAGAAAGGGGGCGCGGACACCGGGGAGCTGTTTTTT. Residues: CASKKGGADTGELFF.

The chain has TRBV4-1 and TRBJ1-2; 9 nucleotides align to TRBD1. Trimming at V came to 1 base and at J to 8 bases, leaving 11 bases not matched to a gene. CDR3 length equals 16 residues. Germline V gene data show CDR1 as MGHRA and CDR2 as YSYEKL. As DNA, the CDR3 is TGCGCCAGCAGCCAAGTTCTTGGGGACAGGGTGTCGGGCTACACCTTC. Protein sequence: CASSQVLGDRVSGYTF.

The table lists this clone with a few counts. The chain uses TRBV2 and TRBJ2-7, with D tentatively TRBD1 (6 bases). V was cut by 3 bases and J by 3 bases, with 12 bases left in between. Germline CDR1 and CDR2: SNHLY and FYNNEI. The CDR3 spans 14 residues. The CDR3 is CASSERGLDYEQYF. The CDR3 nucleotides read TGTGCCAGCAGTGAGAGGGGGTTGGACTACGAGCAGTACTTC.

This chain uses TRBV5-1 with TRBJ2-1, with D tentatively TRBD1 (6 bases). The CDR3 contains 12 residues. Germline V gene sequence: CDR1 SGHRS, CDR2 YFSETQ. V lost 2 bases, J lost 7 bases, and 7 bases lay in between. The CDR3 coding sequence is TGCGCCAGCAGCTTACAGGGTAATGAGCAGTTCTTC. Residues: CASSLQGNEQFF.

The chain couples TRBV7-9 to TRBJ1-2; D might be TRBD1 (6 bases). V lost 4 bases and J lost 6, with 12 bases in between. Per the germline V gene, CDR1 is SEHNR and CDR2 is FQNEAQ (reference sequence). The length of the CDR3 is 13 residues. CDR3: CASSSGVVNGYTF. In DNA form, the CDR3 reads TGTGCCAGCAGCTCAGGGGTAGTAAATGGCTACACCTTC.

The chain has TRBV2 and TRBJ2-7; possible D gene TRBD1, 6 bases. The V gene lost 1 base and the J gene lost 1 base, with 11 bases spanning the gap. CDR3 length equals 15 residues. Germline V lookup: CDR1 SNHLY, CDR2 FYNNEI. The chain's CDR3 is CASSEGSTGSYEQYF. DNA of the CDR3: TGTGCCAGCAGTGAAGGCTCGACAGGTTCCTACGAGCAGTACTTC.

The chain combines TRBV7-2 with TRBJ2-2, with 7 bases matching TRBD2. This CDR3 region has 16 residues. Germline CDR1 and CDR2: SGHTA and FQGNSA. V trimming: 5 bases; J trimming: 0 bases; junction bases outside the gene matches: 6. The CDR3 protein is CASSPRAGANTGELFF. The CDR3 DNA sequence: TGTGCCAGCAGCCCTCGGGCGGGGGCGAACACCGGGGAGCTGTTTTTT.

The chain recombines TRBV5-1 with TRBJ1-4; 10 nucleotides agree with TRBD1. This CDR3 region has 16 residues. The germline V gene encodes CDR1 SGHRS and CDR2 YFSETQ. Trimming at V came to 0 bases and at J to 3 bases, leaving 2 bases not matched to a gene. CDR3 region: CASSLGDRGPNEKLFF. The CDR3 DNA reads TGCGCCAGCAGCTTGGGGGACAGGGGTCCTAATGAAAAACTGTTTTTT. The whole variable domain, filled in from reference TRBV5-1 and TRBJ1-4, reads KAGVTQTPRYLIKTRGQQVTLSCSPISGHRSVSWYQQTPGQGLQFLFEYFSETQRNKGNFPGRFSGRQFSNSRSEMNVSTLELGDSALYLCASSLGDRGPNEKLFFGSGTQLSVL.

CDR3 nucleotide sequence: TGTGCCAGCAGTTACTCGATGGGCAGGTCTAGCAATCAGCCCCAGCATTTT. Its translation is CASSYSMGRSSNQPQHF. The chain is built from TRBV6-2 or TRBV6-3 and TRBJ1-5; D is unclear. The CDR3 length is 17 residues. Germline V lookup: CDR1 MNHEY, CDR2 SVGEGT. The germline V and J ends were trimmed by 0 bases and 0 bases, with 12 bases remaining between them.

This clone was picked up one time. The chain uses TRBV5-8 and TRBJ2-2, with 7 bases that match TRBD1. The CDR3 is 14 residues long. Looked up from germline, CDR1 is SGHTS and CDR2 is YDEGEE. With 5 bases clipped from V and 5 bases from J, the junction kept 6 bases outside the gene matches. Written as DNA, the CDR3 is TGTGCCAGCAGACGACAGGGCGGGACCGGGGAGCTGTTTTTT. Translated, it gives CASRRQGGTGELFF.

CDR3 DNA: TGTGCCAGCAGCAACAGACAGGGGGCGAATGAGCAGTTCTTC. It is translated as CASSNRQGANEQFF. This sequence joins TRBV7-3 and TRBJ2-1, with 10 bases matching TRBD1. Germline-derived CDR1 and CDR2 are SGHTA and FQGTGA. The CDR3 is made up of 14 amino acids. J gave up 7 bases and V 5 bases, and 5 bases lay outside the gene matches. The entire variable domain, with the rest obtained from reference TRBV7-3 and TRBJ2-1, is as follows: GAGVSQTPSNKVTEKGKYVELRCDPISGHTALYWYRQSLGQGPEFLIYFQGTGAADDSGLPNDRFFAVRPEGSVSTLKIQRTERGDSAVYLCASSNRQGANEQFFGPGTRLTVL.

The chain combines TRBV12-3 or TRBV12-4 with TRBJ2-5; no clear D. The CDR3 is 11 amino acids. The germline V and J ends were trimmed by 4 bases and 5 bases, with 5 bases remaining between them. For the CDR3, the DNA is TGTGCCAGCAGTTGGGCCGAGACCCAGTACTTC. It translates to CASSWAETQYF.

The chain uses TRBV2 and TRBJ1-4; D might be TRBD1 (5 bases). This CDR3 contains 16 residues. V lost 0 bases and J 1 base, leaving 9 bases between the germline ends. The V gene's germline CDR1 is SNHLY and CDR2 FYNNEI. CDR3 sequence reads: CASSEARGLTNEKLFF. Written as DNA, the CDR3 is TGTGCCAGCAGTGAAGCTAGGGGTCTAACTAATGAAAAACTGTTTTTT.

CDR3 sequence: CASSYFGNQPQHF. The CDR3 DNA reads TGTGCCAGCAGTTATTTCGGCAATCAGCCCCAGCATTTT. V usage is TRBV6-2 or TRBV6-3 and J usage is TRBJ1-5; D is ambiguous. Germline V CDR1 and CDR2: MNHEY, SVGEGT. This CDR3 has 13 residues. The V end lost 3 bases, the J end lost 2 bases, and 5 bases lay between the germline ends.